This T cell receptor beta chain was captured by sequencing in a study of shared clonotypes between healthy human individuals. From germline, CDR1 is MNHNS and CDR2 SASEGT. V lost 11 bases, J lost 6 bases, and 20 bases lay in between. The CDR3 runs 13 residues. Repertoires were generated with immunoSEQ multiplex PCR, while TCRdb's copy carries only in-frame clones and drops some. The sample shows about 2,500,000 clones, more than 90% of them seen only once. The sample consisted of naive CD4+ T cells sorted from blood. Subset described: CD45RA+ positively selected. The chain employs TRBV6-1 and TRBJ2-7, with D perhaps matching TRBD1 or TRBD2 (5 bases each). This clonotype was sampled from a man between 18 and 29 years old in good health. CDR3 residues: CAAANTPGTEQYF. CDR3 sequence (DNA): TGTGCCGCAGCCAATACACCCGGGACCGAGCAGTACTTC.